These 21 T cell receptor beta chains were all obtained from the same sample, sequenced in a study of cytomegalovirus exposure and HLA in healthy donors. PCR amplification relied on 60 Vbeta primers (plus 13 Jbeta primers). Assay used: immunoSEQ multiplex PCR; TCRdb lists only in-frame clones, some missing. The data hold 140,000 to 150,000 clones, with approximately 82% observed a single time. Material: PBMCs. These receptors all come from a woman aged 60 to 75 in good health and CMV-seropositive.

The genes are TRBV29-1 and TRBJ2-5, with 10 bases matching TRBD2. Germline CDR1 reads SQVTM; CDR2 reads ANQGSEA. CDR3 size: 16 residues. V lost 6 bases and J lost 2; bases outside the gene matches: 12. CDR3 DNA sequence: TGCAGCGTAGCCAGCCGGACTAGCGGACAACAAGAGACCCAGTACTTC. It translates to CSVASRTSGQQETQYF.

This chain connects TRBV7-8 to TRBJ2-7; D is possibly TRBD2 (6 bases). V was trimmed by 1 base and J by 5 bases, leaving 15 bases between them. The CDR3 length is 15 residues. CDR1 and CDR2 from the germline V gene are SGHVS and FQNEAQ. The CDR3 bases are TGTGCCAGCAGCTTAGATTACGGGAGCGGAAACGAGCAGTACTTC. Amino acids: CASSLDYGSGNEQYF.

This chain connects TRBV11-1 to TRBJ2-1; perhaps TRBD2 as D (6 bases). The length of the CDR3 is 12 residues. Trimming removed 5 bases at V and 13 bases at J, with 15 bases between. CDR1 and CDR2 (germline): SGHAT, FQDESV (reference sequence). As DNA, the CDR3 is TGTGCCAGCAGCCTGGCGGGGAGCGACCAGTTCTTC. Protein: CASSLAGSDQFF.

V usage is TRBV27 and J usage is TRBJ2-3; 7 nucleotides line up with TRBD1. The ends lost 5 bases at V and 2 bases at J; junction bases unmatched: 1. CDR3 length: 13 amino acids. Germline CDR1 and CDR2: MNHEY and SMNVEV (reference sequence). Here the CDR3 DNA reads TGTGCCAGCAGTGGGACAGACACAGATACGCAGTATTTT. Protein: CASSGTDTDTQYF.

This chain links TRBV7-2 with TRBJ2-7; D is possibly TRBD2 (5 bases). This CDR3 comprises 13 residues. The germline CDR1 and CDR2 sequences are SGHTA and FQGNSA. Trimming removed 5 bases at V and 6 bases at J, with 14 bases between. DNA of the CDR3: TGTGCCAGCAGCCCCGGGGTTCGCTTCGAGCAGTACTTC. Its translation: CASSPGVRFEQYF. The whole variable domain, filled in from reference TRBV7-2 and TRBJ2-7, reads GAGVSQSPSNKVTEKGKDVELRCDPISGHTALYWYRQSLGQGLEFLIYFQGNSAPDKSGLPSDRFSAERTGGSVSTLTIQRTQQEDSAVYLCASSPGVRFEQYFGPGTRLTVT.

The rearrangement joins TRBV28 to TRBJ2-3; weak D call: TRBD2 (6 bases). Trimming stripped 4 bases from V and 2 bases from J, with 16 bases between. The CDR3 is 16 residues long. Germline lookup yields CDR1 MDHEN and CDR2 SYDVKM. For the CDR3, the DNA is TGTGCCAGCAGTTCTCCCGTAGCGGCGCACACAGATACGCAGTATTTT. Translated: CASSSPVAAHTDTQYF.

This sequence joins TRBV7-2 and TRBJ2-1; no clear D. There are 15 residues in the CDR3. Germline V gives CDR1 SGHTA, CDR2 FQGNSA. The V gene lost 1 base and the J gene lost 2 bases, with 9 bases spanning the gap. Written as DNA, the CDR3 is TGTGCCAGCAGCTTAGAACTGGGCGCCTACAATGAGCAGTTCTTC. Translated, it gives CASSLELGAYNEQFF.

V usage is TRBV10-3 and J usage is TRBJ2-3; D might be TRBD1 (5 bases). Germline values: CDR1 ENHRY, CDR2 SYGVKD. V dropped 3 bases and J dropped 3 bases, with 7 bases sitting between them. This CDR3 contains 13 residues. CDR3 in amino acids: CAISEQETDTQYF. CDR3 nucleotide sequence: TGTGCCATCAGTGAACAGGAGACAGATACGCAGTATTTT.

The genes are TRBV29-1 and TRBJ2-7, with 8 bases that match TRBD1. CDR1 is SQVTM, CDR2 ANQGSEA, per germline. This CDR3 has 14 residues. V shed 3 bases and J 5 bases; nucleotides not matched to a gene: 9. Here the CDR3 reads CSVDRTGISNEQYF. CDR3 bases: TGCAGCGTTGATAGGACAGGGATTTCCAACGAGCAGTACTTC.

Worth noting for this clone: The junction and the germline gene differ at one end; a read error may be behind it. Other DNA sequences in the sample encode the same CDR3. V and J are TRBV7-2 and TRBJ2-7, with D uncertain. This CDR3 comprises 12 residues. Germline lookup yields CDR1 SGHTA and CDR2 FQGNSA. In nucleotides, the CDR3 is TGCGCCAGCAGCTTAGTTCCGAGAGAGCAGTACTTC. This codes for CASSLVPREQYF.

This clone has a handful of counts. The rearrangement joins TRBV5-4 to TRBJ1-1, with 8 bases matching TRBD1. The CDR3 has 15 amino acids. Germline values: CDR1 SGHNT, CDR2 YYREEE (reference sequence). V was clipped by 4 bases and J by 1 base; unmatched bases: 6. The CDR3 region has the DNA TGTGCCAGCAGCCCTGAAGGACAGGGGAACACTGAAGCTTTCTTT. It yields the protein CASSPEGQGNTEAFF. Supplemented by reference TRBV5-4 and TRBJ1-1, the full variable domain reads ETGVTQSPTHLIKTRGQQVTLRCSSQSGHNTVSWYQQALGQGPQFIFQYYREEENGRGNFPPRFSGLQFPNYSSELNVNALELDDSALYLCASSPEGQGNTEAFFGQGTRLTVV.

This clone was picked up a small number of times. V usage is TRBV14 and J usage is TRBJ2-7; a weak D match, TRBD1 (5 bases). This CDR3 has 15 residues. CDR1 SGHDN and CDR2 FVKESK come from the germline V gene. Trimming removed 1 base from V and 1 base from J, with 11 bases in between. In nucleotides, the CDR3 is TGTGCCAGCAGCCAAGCTACAGGCAGATCCTACGAGCAGTACTTC. Protein product: CASSQATGRSYEQYF. Full variable domain (outside the CDR3, taken from reference TRBV14 and TRBJ2-7): EAGVTQFPSHSVIEKGQTVTLRCDPISGHDNLYWYRRVMGKEIKFLLHFVKESKQDESGMPNNRFLAERTGGTYSTLKVQPAELEDSGVYFCASSQATGRSYEQYFGPGTRLTVT.

This chain joins TRBV7-3 and TRBJ2-5; D uncertain. The CDR3 covers 13 residues. Germline V gene data show CDR1 as SGHTA and CDR2 as FQGTGA. Trimming pared 2 bases from V and 2 bases from J, leaving 6 bases between. CDR3 sequence (DNA): TGTGCCAGCAGCTTAGCCAGGCAAGAGACCCAGTACTTC. As protein: CASSLARQETQYF.

The J gene is TRBJ1-2, the V gene TRBV25-1, with TRBD1 matching 7 bases. Germline CDR1 is MGHDK and CDR2 is SYGVNS. V gave up 3 bases and J gave up 3 bases; unmatched junction bases: 10. CDR3 size: 16 residues. CDR3 loop: CASSEGRGGSHYGYTF. The CDR3 DNA sequence: TGTGCCAGCAGTGAGGGTAGAGGGGGCTCTCACTATGGCTACACCTTC.

V gene TRBV6-1 combines with J gene TRBJ2-7, with 8 positions matching TRBD2. V lost 1 base and J lost 10; bases outside the gene matches: 6. The length of the CDR3 is 13 residues. Per germline, CDR1 MNHNS and CDR2 SASEGT. The CDR3 spells CASSEVRAGGQYF. The CDR3 region has the DNA TGTGCCAGCAGTGAAGTAAGGGCGGGAGGTCAGTACTTC.

The chain uses TRBV28 and TRBJ2-7, with 11 bases lining up with TRBD2. The CDR3 totals 16 residues. Germline loops: CDR1 MDHEN, CDR2 SYDVKM. Unmatched junction bases numbered 8, after V lost 5 bases and J lost 2 bases. In DNA, the CDR3 is TGTGCCAGCAGTACACCGGGACTAGCGGATACCTACGAGCAGTACTTC. This sequence encodes CASSTPGLADTYEQYF.

V gene TRBV28 combines with J gene TRBJ1-4, with 8 bases identical to TRBD1. The CDR3 is made up of 15 amino acids. Germline loops: CDR1 MDHEN, CDR2 SYDVKM. V lost 6 bases to trimming and J lost 4 bases; unmatched junction nucleotides: 7. The CDR3, as DNA: TGTGCCAGCAGACTCGGGACAGGCCTTAATGAAAAACTGTTTTTT. This codes for CASRLGTGLNEKLFF.

The genes are TRBV14 and TRBJ1-2, with TRBD1 identical over 9 bases. Germline trimming cut 4 bases from V and 4 bases from J; bases unmatched to any gene: 7. This CDR3 is built from 15 residues. Per germline, CDR1 SGHDN and CDR2 FVKESK. CDR3 region: CASSPTGTGLYGYTF. CDR3 bases: TGTGCCAGCAGCCCAACCGGGACAGGGCTCTATGGCTACACCTTC.

Comment on this clone: Since a far larger clone is one base different, this is likely a read error. The DNA for the CDR3 is TGTGCCAGCACTGACAGGGGGCAGGAAACACTGTTTTTT. Translating gives CASTDRGQETLFF. The chain carries TRBV28 and TRBJ1-4, with 10 bases aligning to TRBD1. Germline CDR1 and CDR2: MDHEN and SYDVKM. This CDR3 contains 13 residues.

This chain connects TRBV30 to TRBJ2-5; a weak D match, TRBD1 (6 bases). V shed 2 bases and J shed 4 bases, with 11 bases lying between them. The length of the CDR3 is 13 residues. Germline CDR1 GTSNPN, CDR2 SVGIG (reference sequence). DNA for the CDR3: TGTGCCTGGAGTCTGGTAGGGGGAGAGACCCAGTACTTC. Translating gives CAWSLVGGETQYF.

V gene TRBV19 combines with J gene TRBJ1-1; D possibly corresponds to TRBD1 (5 bases). Germline assignment: CDR1 LNHDA and CDR2 SQIVND (reference sequence). CDR3 length: 18 residues. Trimming took 2 bases from V and 4 from J, leaving 23 bases between them. CDR3 amino acids: CASSIRGSSGVVGTEAFF. The CDR3 nucleotides are TGTGCCAGTAGTATACGGGGCTCGTCGGGGGTAGTTGGCACTGAAGCTTTCTTT. The full variable domain, completed using reference TRBV19 and TRBJ1-1, is DGGITQSPKYLFRKEGQNVTLSCEQNLNHDAMYWYRQDPGQGLRLIYYSQIVNDFQKGDIAEGYSVSREKKESFPLTVTSAQKNPTAFYLCASSIRGSSGVVGTEAFFGQGTRLTVV.